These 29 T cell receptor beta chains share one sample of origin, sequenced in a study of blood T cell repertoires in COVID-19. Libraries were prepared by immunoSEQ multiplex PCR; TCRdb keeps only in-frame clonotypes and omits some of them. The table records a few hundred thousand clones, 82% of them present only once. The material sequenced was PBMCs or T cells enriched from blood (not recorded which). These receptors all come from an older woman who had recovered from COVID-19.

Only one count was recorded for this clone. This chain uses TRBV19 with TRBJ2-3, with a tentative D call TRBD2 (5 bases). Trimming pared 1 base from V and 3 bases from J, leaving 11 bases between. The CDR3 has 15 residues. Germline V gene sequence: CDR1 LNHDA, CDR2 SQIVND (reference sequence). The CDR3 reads CASSIGGRVTDTQYF. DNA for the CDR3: TGTGCCAGTAGTATAGGAGGGCGGGTGACAGATACGCAGTATTTT. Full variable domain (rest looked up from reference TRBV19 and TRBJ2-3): DGGITQSPKYLFRKEGQNVTLSCEQNLNHDAMYWYRQDPGQGLRLIYYSQIVNDFQKGDIAEGYSVSREKKESFPLTVTSAQKNPTAFYLCASSIGGRVTDTQYFGPGTRLTVL.

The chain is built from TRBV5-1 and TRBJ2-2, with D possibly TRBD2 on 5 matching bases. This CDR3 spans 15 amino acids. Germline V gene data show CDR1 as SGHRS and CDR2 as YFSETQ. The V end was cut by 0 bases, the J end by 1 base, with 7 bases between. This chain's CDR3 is CASSLVGRNTGELFF. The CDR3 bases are TGCGCCAGCAGCTTGGTGGGGAGGAACACCGGGGAGCTGTTTTTT.

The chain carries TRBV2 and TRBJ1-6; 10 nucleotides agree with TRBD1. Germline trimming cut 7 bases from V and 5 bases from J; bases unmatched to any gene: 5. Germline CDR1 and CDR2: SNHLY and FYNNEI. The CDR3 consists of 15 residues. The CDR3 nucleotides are TGTGCCAGCATCCGGGACAGGGGTCATAATTCACCCCTCCACTTT. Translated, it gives CASIRDRGHNSPLHF.

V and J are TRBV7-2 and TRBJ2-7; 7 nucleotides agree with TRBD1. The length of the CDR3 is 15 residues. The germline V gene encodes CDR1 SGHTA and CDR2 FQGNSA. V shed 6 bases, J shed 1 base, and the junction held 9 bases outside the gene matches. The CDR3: CASSSTRDSSYEQYF. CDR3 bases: TGTGCCAGCAGTTCTACTCGGGACAGTTCCTACGAGCAGTACTTC. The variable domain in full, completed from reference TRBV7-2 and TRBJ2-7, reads GAGVSQSPSNKVTEKGKDVELRCDPISGHTALYWYRQSLGQGLEFLIYFQGNSAPDKSGLPSDRFSAERTGGSVSTLTIQRTQQEDSAVYLCASSSTRDSSYEQYFGPGTRLTVT.

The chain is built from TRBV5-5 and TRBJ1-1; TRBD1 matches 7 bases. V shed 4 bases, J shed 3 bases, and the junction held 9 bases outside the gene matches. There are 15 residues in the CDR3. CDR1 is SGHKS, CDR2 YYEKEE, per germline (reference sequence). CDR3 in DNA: TGTGCCAGCAGCCCAATGACAGGGTTATACACTGAAGCTTTCTTT. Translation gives CASSPMTGLYTEAFF.

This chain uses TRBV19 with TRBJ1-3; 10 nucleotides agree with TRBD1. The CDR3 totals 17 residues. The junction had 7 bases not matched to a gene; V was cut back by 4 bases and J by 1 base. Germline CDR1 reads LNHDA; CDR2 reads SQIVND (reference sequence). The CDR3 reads CASSTWTGGTSGNTIYF. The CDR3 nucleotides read TGTGCCAGTAGTACCTGGACAGGGGGGACGTCTGGAAACACCATATATTTT.

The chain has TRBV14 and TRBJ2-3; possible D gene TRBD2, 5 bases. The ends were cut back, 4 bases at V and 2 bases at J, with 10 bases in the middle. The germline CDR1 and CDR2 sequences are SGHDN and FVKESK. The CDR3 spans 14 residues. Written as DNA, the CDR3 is TGTGCCAGCAGCCGGTCTAGCCTCACAGATACGCAGTATTTT. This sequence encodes CASSRSSLTDTQYF.

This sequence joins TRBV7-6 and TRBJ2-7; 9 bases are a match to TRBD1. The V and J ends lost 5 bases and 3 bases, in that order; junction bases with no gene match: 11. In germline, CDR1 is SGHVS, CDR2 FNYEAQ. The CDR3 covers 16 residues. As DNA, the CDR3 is TGTGCCAGCAGCGCATCCGCCGGGACAGGGAGCTACGAGCAGTACTTC. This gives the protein CASSASAGTGSYEQYF.

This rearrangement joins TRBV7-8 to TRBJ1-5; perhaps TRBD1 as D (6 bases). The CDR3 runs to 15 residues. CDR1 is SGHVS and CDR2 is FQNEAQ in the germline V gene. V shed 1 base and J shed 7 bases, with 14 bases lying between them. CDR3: CASSLDWGRGQPQHF. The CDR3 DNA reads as TGTGCCAGCAGCTTAGATTGGGGGCGCGGACAGCCCCAGCATTTT.

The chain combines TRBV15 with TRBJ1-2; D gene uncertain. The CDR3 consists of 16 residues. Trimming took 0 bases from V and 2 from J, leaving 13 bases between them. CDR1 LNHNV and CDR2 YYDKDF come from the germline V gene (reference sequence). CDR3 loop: CATSRDGTALNYGYTF. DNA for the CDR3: TGTGCCACCAGCAGAGATGGAACAGCCCTCAACTATGGCTACACCTTC. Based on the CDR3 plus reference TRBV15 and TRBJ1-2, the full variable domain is DAMVIQNPRYQVTQFGKPVTLSCSQTLNHNVMYWYQQKSSQAPKLLFHYYDKDFNNEADTPDNFQSRRPNTSFCFLDIRSPGLGDTAMYLCATSRDGTALNYGYTFGSGTRLTVV.

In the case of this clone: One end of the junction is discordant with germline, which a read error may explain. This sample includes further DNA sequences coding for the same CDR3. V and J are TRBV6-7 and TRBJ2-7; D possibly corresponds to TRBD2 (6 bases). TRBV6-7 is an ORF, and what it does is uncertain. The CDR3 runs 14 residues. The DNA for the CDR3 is TGTGCCGGTTGGGGGGAGTTCCACTCCTACGAGCAGTACTTT. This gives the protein CAGWGEFHSYEQYF.

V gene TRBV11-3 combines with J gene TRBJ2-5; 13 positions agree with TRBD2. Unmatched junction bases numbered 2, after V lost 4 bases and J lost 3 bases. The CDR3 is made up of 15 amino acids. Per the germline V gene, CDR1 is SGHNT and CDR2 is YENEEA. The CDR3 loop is CASSWGTSGKETQYF. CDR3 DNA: TGTGCCAGCAGCTGGGGGACTAGCGGGAAAGAGACCCAGTACTTC.

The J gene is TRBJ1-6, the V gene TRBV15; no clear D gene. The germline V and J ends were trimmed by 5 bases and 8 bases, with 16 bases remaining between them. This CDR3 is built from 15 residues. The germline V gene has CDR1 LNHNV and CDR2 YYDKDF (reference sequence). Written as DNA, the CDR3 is TGTGCCACCAGCCCCAACCGGCAGGTCCATTCACCCCTCCACTTT. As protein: CATSPNRQVHSPLHF.

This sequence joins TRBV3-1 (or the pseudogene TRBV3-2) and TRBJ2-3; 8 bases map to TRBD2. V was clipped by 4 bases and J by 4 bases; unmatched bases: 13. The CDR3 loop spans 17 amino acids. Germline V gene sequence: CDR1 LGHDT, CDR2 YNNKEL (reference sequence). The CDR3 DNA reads TGTGCCAGCAGCCTCGCGGGGCAAGCGGGAGTTTCAGATACGCAGTATTTT. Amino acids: CASSLAGQAGVSDTQYF.

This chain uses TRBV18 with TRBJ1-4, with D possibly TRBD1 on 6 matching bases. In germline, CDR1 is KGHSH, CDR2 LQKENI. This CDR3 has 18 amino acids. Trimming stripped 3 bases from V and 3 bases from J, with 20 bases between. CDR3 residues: CASSPSTGSLDPNEKLFF. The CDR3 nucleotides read TGTGCCAGCTCACCCTCCACAGGGAGTTTAGATCCTAATGAAAAACTGTTTTTT.

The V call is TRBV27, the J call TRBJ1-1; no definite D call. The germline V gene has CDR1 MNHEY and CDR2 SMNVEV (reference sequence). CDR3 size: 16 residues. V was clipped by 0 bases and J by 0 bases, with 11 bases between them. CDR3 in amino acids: CASSLSSGEVNTEAFF. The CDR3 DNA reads TGTGCCAGCAGTTTATCCTCCGGCGAGGTGAACACTGAAGCTTTCTTT.

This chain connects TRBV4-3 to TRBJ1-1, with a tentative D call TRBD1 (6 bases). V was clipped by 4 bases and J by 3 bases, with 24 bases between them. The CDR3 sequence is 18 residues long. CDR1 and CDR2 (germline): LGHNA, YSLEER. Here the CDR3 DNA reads TGCGCCAGCAGCCCGTCGCGGCCCATCCCCAGGGGTGACACTGAAGCTTTCTTT. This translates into CASSPSRPIPRGDTEAFF.

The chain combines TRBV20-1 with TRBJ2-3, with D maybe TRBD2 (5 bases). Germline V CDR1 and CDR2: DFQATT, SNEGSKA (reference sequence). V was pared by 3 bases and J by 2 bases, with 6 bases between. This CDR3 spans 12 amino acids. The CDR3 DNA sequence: TGCAGTGCTAGTAGCGCCACAGATACGCAGTATTTT. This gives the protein CSASSATDTQYF.

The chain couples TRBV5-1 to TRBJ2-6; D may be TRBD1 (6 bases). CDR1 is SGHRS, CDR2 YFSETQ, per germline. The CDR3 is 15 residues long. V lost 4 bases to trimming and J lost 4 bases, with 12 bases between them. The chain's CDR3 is CASSATGSGANVLTF. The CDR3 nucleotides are TGCGCCAGCAGCGCTACAGGGAGCGGGGCCAACGTCCTGACTTTC.

The CDR3 bases are TGTGCCAGCAGCCCGACGGGGGGAACCACAGATACGCAGTATTTT. It translates to CASSPTGGTTDTQYF. The rearrangement uses TRBV3-1 (or the pseudogene TRBV3-2) and TRBJ2-3; 7 nucleotides agree with TRBD2. The CDR3 covers 15 residues. CDR1 is LGHDT, CDR2 YNNKEL, per germline (reference sequence). V shed 4 bases, J shed 2 bases, and the junction held 6 bases outside the gene matches.

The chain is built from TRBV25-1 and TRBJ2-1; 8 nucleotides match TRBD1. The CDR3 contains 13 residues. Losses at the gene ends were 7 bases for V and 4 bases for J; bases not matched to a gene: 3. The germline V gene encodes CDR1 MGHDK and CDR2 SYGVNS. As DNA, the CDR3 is TGTGCCAGCAAGGACAGGGATTACAATGAGCAGTTCTTC. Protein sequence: CASKDRDYNEQFF.

The CDR3 DNA sequence: TGTGCCAGCAGTTCCCGGACAGGGGGCTATTCACCCCTCCACTTT. This sequence encodes CASSSRTGGYSPLHF. The chain uses TRBV28 and TRBJ1-6, with TRBD1 matching over 11 bases. Germline-derived CDR1 and CDR2 are MDHEN and SYDVKM. The V and J ends lost 4 bases and 8 bases, in that order; junction bases with no gene match: 4. The CDR3 covers 15 residues.

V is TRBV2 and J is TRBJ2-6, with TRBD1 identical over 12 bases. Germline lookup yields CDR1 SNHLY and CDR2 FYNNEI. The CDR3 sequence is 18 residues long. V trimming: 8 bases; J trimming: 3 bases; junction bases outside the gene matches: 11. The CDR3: CASRTGTGGSGGANVLTF. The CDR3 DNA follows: TGTGCCAGCCGAACCGGGACAGGGGGCAGTGGTGGGGCCAACGTCCTGACTTTC.

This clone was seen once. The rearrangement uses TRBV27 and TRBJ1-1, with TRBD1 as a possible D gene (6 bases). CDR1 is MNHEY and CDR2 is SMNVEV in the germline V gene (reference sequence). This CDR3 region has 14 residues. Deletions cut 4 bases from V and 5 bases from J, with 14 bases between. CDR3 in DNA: TGTGCCAGCAGTTCTACAGGGAAGGGGACTGAAGCTTTCTTT. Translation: CASSSTGKGTEAFF.

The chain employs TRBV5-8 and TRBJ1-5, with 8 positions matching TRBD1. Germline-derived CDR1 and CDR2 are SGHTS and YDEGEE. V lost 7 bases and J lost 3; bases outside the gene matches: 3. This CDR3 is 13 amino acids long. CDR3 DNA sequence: TGTGCCAGCTCACAGGGGGTCAATCAGCCCCAGCATTTT. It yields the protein CASSQGVNQPQHF.

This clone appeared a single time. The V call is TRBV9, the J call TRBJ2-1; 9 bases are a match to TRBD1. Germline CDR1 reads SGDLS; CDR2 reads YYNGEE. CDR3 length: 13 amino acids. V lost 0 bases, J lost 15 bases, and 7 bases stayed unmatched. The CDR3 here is CASSVEDGTGTFF. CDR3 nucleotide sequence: TGTGCCAGCAGCGTAGAAGATGGGACAGGGACGTTCTTC.

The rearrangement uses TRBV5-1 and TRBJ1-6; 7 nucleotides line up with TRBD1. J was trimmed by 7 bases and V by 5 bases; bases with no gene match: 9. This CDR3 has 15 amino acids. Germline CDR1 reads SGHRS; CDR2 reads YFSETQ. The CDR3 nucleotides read TGCGCCAGCAGGGGACAGTCGGCTCAGAATTCACCCCTCCACTTT. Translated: CASRGQSAQNSPLHF.

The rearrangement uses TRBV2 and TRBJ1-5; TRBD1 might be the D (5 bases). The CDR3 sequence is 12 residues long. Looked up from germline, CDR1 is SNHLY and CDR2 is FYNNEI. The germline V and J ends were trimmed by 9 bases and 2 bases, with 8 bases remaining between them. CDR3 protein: CASSGGNQPQHF. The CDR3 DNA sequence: TGTGCCAGTTCGGGGGGCAATCAGCCCCAGCATTTT.

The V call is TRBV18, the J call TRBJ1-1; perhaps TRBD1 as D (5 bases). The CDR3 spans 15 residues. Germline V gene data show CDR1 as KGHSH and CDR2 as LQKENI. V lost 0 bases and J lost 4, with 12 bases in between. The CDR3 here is CASSPPVQGGTEAFF. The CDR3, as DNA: TGTGCCAGCTCACCACCGGTCCAGGGCGGCACTGAAGCTTTCTTT. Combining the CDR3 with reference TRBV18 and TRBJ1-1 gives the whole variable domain NAGVMQNPRHLVRRRGQEARLRCSPMKGHSHVYWYRQLPEEGLKFMVYLQKENIIDESGMPKERFSAEFPKEGPSILRIQQVVRGDSAAYFCASSPPVQGGTEAFFGQGTRLTVV.